A single sample gave rise to the 32 T cell receptor beta chains below, sequenced in a study of CD8+ T cells in alopecia areata. Extracted from the samples, RNA was reverse transcribed into cDNA to serve as the sequencing template. Method: immunoSEQ multiplex PCR; TCRdb's copy keeps in-frame clones and lacks some. This table holds about 280,000 clones, 58% found once. Treatment denoted: oral pan-JAK inhibitor, 5-10 mg twice daily. Sequencing was performed on CD4+ T cells sorted from blood, taken at week 24, from a patient treated with tofacitinib. The receptors derive from a human donor with alopecia areata.

V is TRBV25-1 and J is TRBJ2-7; 9 bases are a match to TRBD2. V lost 3 bases and J lost 6; bases outside the gene matches: 6. This CDR3 is built from 14 residues. Germline V gives CDR1 MGHDK, CDR2 SYGVNS. DNA for the CDR3: TGTGCCAGCAGTGATAGCGGGGGTTTTCGCGAGCAGTACTTC. Encoded protein: CASSDSGGFREQYF.

The J gene is TRBJ2-4, the V gene TRBV2, with D tentatively TRBD1 (5 bases). The CDR3 has 15 residues. Trimming took 4 bases from V and 0 from J, leaving 10 bases between them. Per germline, CDR1 SNHLY and CDR2 FYNNEI. CDR3 sequence (DNA): TGTGCCAGCAGTGCAGGGCAACTAGCCAAAAACATTCAGTACTTC. Its protein is CASSAGQLAKNIQYF.

This clone was picked up a small number of times. V is TRBV28 and J is TRBJ2-3, with unresolved D. Per the germline V gene, CDR1 is MDHEN and CDR2 is SYDVKM. The CDR3 length is 13 residues. Trimming left V 8 bases short and J 4 bases short, with 13 bases between. DNA for the CDR3: TGTGCCAGCGTAACTCCTGTAGCAGATACGCAGTATTTT. The encoded protein is CASVTPVADTQYF.

Only a few counts were recorded for this clone. The V and J genes are TRBV30 and TRBJ2-3, with TRBD1 identical over 8 bases. Trimming took 5 bases from V and 2 from J; bases not matched to a gene: 12. Per germline, CDR1 GTSNPN and CDR2 SVGIG (reference sequence). This CDR3 region has 16 residues. CDR3 sequence (DNA): TGTGCCTGGGGCCTAGGGGGACAGGCCGACACAGATACGCAGTATTTT. Residues: CAWGLGGQADTDTQYF.

This clone has only a few counts. In DNA form, the CDR3 reads TGCAGCGTTGAAACGCGATTCGGCGATGAGCAGTTCTTC. It codes for CSVETRFGDEQFF. This chain uses TRBV29-1 with TRBJ2-1; D gene unclear. The CDR3 is made up of 13 amino acids. Trimming stripped 2 bases from V and 8 bases from J, with 13 bases between. Germline V gene lookup returns CDR1 SQVTM and CDR2 ANQGSEA.

The CDR3: CASSPQGANYGYTF. DNA of the CDR3: TGTGCCAGCAGTCCACAGGGGGCTAACTATGGCTACACCTTC. The V call is TRBV27, the J call TRBJ1-2, with TRBD1 identical over 8 bases. With 5 bases clipped from V and 0 bases from J, the junction kept 2 bases outside the gene matches. The CDR3 runs to 14 residues. The germline V gene has CDR1 MNHEY and CDR2 SMNVEV (reference sequence).

This clone turned up a few times. This chain uses TRBV29-1 with TRBJ2-4; TRBD1 might be the D (5 bases). V shed 4 bases and J shed 0 bases, with 10 bases lying between them. The germline CDR1 and CDR2 sequences are SQVTM and ANQGSEA. This CDR3 region has 14 residues. Written as DNA, the CDR3 is TGCAGCGTTGGGGGCAGGGAAGCCAAAAACATTCAGTACTTC. Protein: CSVGGREAKNIQYF.

This chain uses TRBV4-1 with TRBJ2-3; the D gene is possibly TRBD1 (6 bases). Trimming removed 4 bases at V and 2 bases at J, with 13 bases between. The CDR3 has 15 amino acids. The germline V gene has CDR1 MGHRA and CDR2 YSYEKL. CDR3 sequence: CASSRFRDNTDTQYF. The CDR3 DNA follows: TGCGCCAGCAGCCGATTCCGGGACAACACAGATACGCAGTATTTT.

This chain connects TRBV6-1 to TRBJ1-1; 9 bases line up with TRBD1. Losses at the gene ends were 8 bases for V and 3 bases for J; bases not matched to a gene: 10. The CDR3 sequence is 15 residues long. The germline V gene has CDR1 MNHNS and CDR2 SASEGT. The CDR3 loop is CASLGQQGAYTEAFF. The CDR3 DNA sequence: TGTGCCAGCTTGGGGCAACAGGGGGCCTACACTGAAGCTTTCTTT.

This clone was detected only a few times. The chain has TRBV29-1 and TRBJ2-3; D might be TRBD2 (7 bases). The V and J ends lost 2 bases and 7 bases respectively, with 13 bases between them. This CDR3 has 13 amino acids. Germline lookup yields CDR1 SQVTM and CDR2 ANQGSEA. In nucleotides, the CDR3 is TGCAGCGTTGAACGGGGGGCAAGGAATACGCAGTATTTT. Its translation is CSVERGARNTQYF.

V is TRBV19 and J is TRBJ2-5, with a tentative D call TRBD1 (5 bases). The V end lost 4 bases, the J end lost 4 bases, and 13 bases lay between the germline ends. This CDR3 has 14 amino acids. The germline gives CDR1 LNHDA, CDR2 SQIVND (reference sequence). The CDR3 protein is CASSTGFVGETQYF. The CDR3 bases are TGTGCCAGTAGTACAGGGTTTGTAGGAGAGACCCAGTACTTC.

This clone showed up just a few times. The rearrangement uses TRBV18 and TRBJ2-7, with D possibly matching TRBD1 (6 bases). V was shortened by 3 bases and J by 6 bases, with 15 bases between the two germline ends. Germline loops: CDR1 KGHSH, CDR2 LQKENI. The CDR3 sequence is 14 residues long. The CDR3 loop reads CASSPDSGGGEQYF. In DNA form, the CDR3 reads TGTGCCAGCTCACCGGACAGCGGCGGTGGCGAGCAGTACTTC.

The genes are TRBV9 and TRBJ1-5; D possibly corresponds to TRBD1 (5 bases). This CDR3 is built from 14 residues. Germline lookup yields CDR1 SGDLS and CDR2 YYNGEE. V was clipped by 2 bases and J by 2 bases, with 8 bases between them. The CDR3 nucleotides read TGTGCCAGCAGCGTGGAAGGGGGCAATCAGCCCCAGCATTTT. This codes for CASSVEGGNQPQHF.

Written as DNA, the CDR3 is TGTGCCAGCAGCGAGAACCCGGACAGTCTGTTTAACCAGTTCTTC. Translation: CASSENPDSLFNQFF. J is TRBJ2-1 and V is TRBV11-2, with D possibly being TRBD1 (6 bases). This CDR3 has 15 residues. Trimming stripped 5 bases from V and 13 bases from J, with 24 bases between. Per the germline V gene, CDR1 is SGHAT and CDR2 is FQNNGV.

CDR3 region: CASRTRGRSTNEKLFF. CDR3 DNA sequence: TGTGCCAGCAGAACCCGAGGACGGTCAACTAATGAAAAACTGTTTTTT. The chain recombines TRBV6-6 with TRBJ1-4; D uncertain. The CDR3 extends over 16 amino acids. Trimming removed 6 bases from V and 0 bases from J, with 14 bases in between. CDR1 MNHNY and CDR2 SVGAGI come from the germline V gene (reference sequence).

About this clone itself: At one end, the junction sequence differs from germline, possibly due to a read error. J is TRBJ1-1 and V is TRBV4-1; tentatively, D is TRBD1 (5 bases). Germline CDR1 reads MGHRA; CDR2 reads YSYEKL. CDR3 length: 13 amino acids. CDR3 nucleotide sequence: TGTGCCAGCAGCCAGGAAGGGACCGGGGAAGCTTTCTTT. It encodes CASSQEGTGEAFF.

The chain couples TRBV30 to TRBJ2-2; D is ambiguous. V lost 1 base to trimming and J lost 4 bases, with 19 bases between them. CDR3 length: 17 amino acids. Germline CDR1 and CDR2: GTSNPN and SVGIG (reference sequence). The CDR3 here is CAWSADLPIVGTGELFF. The CDR3 nucleotides read TGTGCCTGGAGTGCCGATCTGCCTATAGTAGGCACCGGGGAGCTGTTTTTT.

The CDR3 DNA follows: TGCGCCAGCAGCTCAAGGACAGGGCCGAACACCGGGGAGCTGTTTTTT. It encodes CASSSRTGPNTGELFF. J is TRBJ2-2 and V is TRBV5-1; 8 bases map to TRBD1. The germline CDR1 and CDR2 sequences are SGHRS and YFSETQ. This CDR3 spans 16 amino acids. The trim removed 3 bases at V and 0 bases at J, leaving 4 bases unmatched.

The rearrangement links TRBV20-1 to TRBJ1-2; unclear D gene. Germline loops: CDR1 DFQATT, CDR2 SNEGSKA (reference sequence). The CDR3 runs 11 residues. V shed 3 bases and J shed 4 bases, with 6 bases lying between them. CDR3 region: CSARGSYGYTF. As DNA, the CDR3 is TGCAGTGCTAGGGGCAGCTATGGCTACACCTTC.

As regards this clone: This likely stems from a read error, as it lies one base from a far larger clone. This chain links TRBV9 with TRBJ2-5, with D possibly being TRBD1 or TRBD2 (7 bases each). Deletions cut 4 bases from V and 2 bases from J, with 9 bases between. Germline CDR1 SGDLS, CDR2 YYNGEE. The CDR3 is 13 amino acids. In DNA, the CDR3 is TGTGCCAGCAGCCAGGGGGGGCAAGAGACCCAGTACTTC. Amino acid sequence: CASSQGGQETQYF.

The chain uses TRBV4-1 and TRBJ1-6; D remains unclear. V was shortened by 0 bases and J by 12 bases, with 9 bases between the two germline ends. CDR3 length: 13 residues. Germline CDR1 reads MGHRA; CDR2 reads YSYEKL. CDR3 coding DNA: TGCGCCAGCAGCCAAGAGGAGGAGCTACCCCTCCACTTT. The encoded protein is CASSQEEELPLHF.

This chain joins TRBV20-1 and TRBJ1-1, with D tentatively TRBD1 (6 bases). Germline V gene sequence: CDR1 DFQATT, CDR2 SNEGSKA (reference sequence). V was trimmed by 3 bases and J by 11 bases, leaving 13 bases between them. CDR3 size: 11 residues. The CDR3 coding sequence is TGCAGTGCTAGCCAGGGGTGGGAGGCTTTCTTT. It is translated as CSASQGWEAFF.

The V and J genes are TRBV10-3 and TRBJ1-2, with unresolved D. V lost 6 bases to trimming and J lost 0 bases, with 11 bases between them. There are 14 residues in the CDR3. Germline CDR1 ENHRY, CDR2 SYGVKD. In nucleotides, the CDR3 is TGTGCCATCAGATCACCGACACCTAACTATGGCTACACCTTC. It translates to CAIRSPTPNYGYTF.

The CDR3 is CAWSPLLPRYTF. The CDR3 bases are TGTGCCTGGAGTCCCCTTTTGCCGAGATACACCTTC. The rearrangement links TRBV30 to TRBJ1-2; D ambiguous. V gave up 2 bases and J gave up 11 bases, with 15 bases separating them. The CDR3 runs 12 residues. CDR1 GTSNPN and CDR2 SVGIG come from the germline V gene (reference sequence). The whole variable domain, filled in from reference TRBV30 and TRBJ1-2, reads SQTIHQWPATLVQPVGSPLSLECTVEGTSNPNLYWYRQAAGRGLQLLFYSVGIGQISSEVPQNLSASRPQDRQFILSSKKLLLSDSGFYLCAWSPLLPRYTFGSGTRLTVV.

The chain uses TRBV29-1 and TRBJ2-7, with TRBD1 matching 9 bases. With 5 bases clipped from V and 3 bases from J, the junction kept 5 bases outside the gene matches. Looked up from germline, CDR1 is SQVTM and CDR2 is ANQGSEA. The CDR3 covers 13 residues. The CDR3 DNA is TGCAGCGTTAGTCGGGGACAGGGCTACGAGCAGTACTTC. Its translation is CSVSRGQGYEQYF.

This clone was seen a few times. The chain links TRBV6-6 to TRBJ2-5; TRBD2 is a possible D gene (6 bases). Germline V gene data show CDR1 as MNHNY and CDR2 as SVGAGI (reference sequence). The CDR3 contains 13 residues. Trimming took 4 bases from V and 3 from J, leaving 9 bases between them. The CDR3 is CASSSWGEETQYF. The CDR3 bases are TGTGCCAGCAGTTCCTGGGGGGAAGAGACCCAGTACTTC.

The chain combines TRBV29-1 with TRBJ2-1, with a tentative D call TRBD1 (6 bases). V lost 3 bases and J 1 base, leaving 10 bases between the germline ends. The CDR3 totals 14 residues. The germline CDR1 and CDR2 sequences are SQVTM and ANQGSEA. Here the CDR3 reads CSVDLGASYNEQFF. In DNA, the CDR3 is TGCAGCGTTGACCTGGGGGCGTCCTACAATGAGCAGTTCTTC.

This clone has more than one count but fewer than ten. The chain uses TRBV29-1 and TRBJ1-1, with a weak D call TRBD1 (6 bases). The V end was cut by 5 bases, the J end by 5 bases, with 12 bases between. The CDR3 covers 12 residues. Germline values: CDR1 SQVTM, CDR2 ANQGSEA. As DNA, the CDR3 is TGCAGCGTTAGCAGGGGTGGAACTGAAGCTTTCTTT. Protein product: CSVSRGGTEAFF.

V usage is TRBV18 and J usage is TRBJ2-3; 9 bases align to TRBD2. This CDR3 has 16 residues. The germline V gene has CDR1 KGHSH and CDR2 LQKENI. V trimming: 3 bases; J trimming: 2 bases; junction bases outside the gene matches: 6. The CDR3 DNA is TGTGCCAGCTCACCCCTCCTAGCGGGGTACACAGATACGCAGTATTTT. Protein: CASSPLLAGYTDTQYF.

J is TRBJ1-6 and V is TRBV29-1, with D uncertain. V lost 0 bases and J 7 bases, leaving 10 bases between the germline ends. Germline V lookup: CDR1 SQVTM, CDR2 ANQGSEA. CDR3 length equals 14 residues. The CDR3 DNA reads TGCAGCGTTGAAGAGGCGGGTCAGAATTCACCCCTCCACTTT. This encodes CSVEEAGQNSPLHF.

This clone was found a few times. This rearrangement joins TRBV27 to TRBJ2-5, with TRBD1 matching over 7 bases. The CDR3 loop spans 14 amino acids. The germline V gene has CDR1 MNHEY and CDR2 SMNVEV (reference sequence). The V gene end was trimmed by 5 bases and the J gene end by 5 bases; junction bases not matched to a gene: 8. Here the CDR3 reads CASSPLTGLETQYF. The CDR3 region has the DNA TGTGCCAGCAGTCCCCTGACAGGGTTGGAGACCCAGTACTTC.

This sequence joins TRBV19 and TRBJ2-7, with 9 bases lining up with TRBD1. Looked up from germline, CDR1 is LNHDA and CDR2 is SQIVND (reference sequence). CDR3 length: 15 residues. The V gene end was trimmed by 6 bases and the J gene end by 2 bases; junction bases not matched to a gene: 8. This CDR3 reads CASSLGGTGPYEQYF. CDR3 DNA: TGTGCCAGTAGCCTCGGGGGGACAGGGCCCTACGAGCAGTACTTC.